This T cell receptor beta chain was sequenced in a study of cytotoxic CD8 clonotypes in ibrutinib-treated CLL. Germline V CDR1 and CDR2: SQVTM, ANQGSEA. The CDR3 totals 13 residues. V was trimmed by 2 bases and J by 3 bases, leaving 11 bases between them. The repertoire was sequenced with immunoSEQ multiplex PCR; TCRdb's copy has only in-frame clones and lacks some. The sample has 200,000 to 250,000 clones, 70% seen once. The sequences come from PBMCs, collected after 24 months of ibrutinib treatment. This clonotype was obtained from a human donor with chronic lymphocytic leukemia. This chain links TRBV29-1 with TRBJ2-7; D perhaps matches TRBD2 (6 bases). The DNA of the CDR3 is TGCAGCGTTGAAAACGGGGGAGGCTACGAGCAGTACTTC. Translated: CSVENGGGYEQYF.